Listed below are T cell receptor beta chains from one sample, sequenced in a study of blood T cell repertoires in COVID-19. Sequenced by immunoSEQ multiplex PCR; TCRdb stores in-frame clones only, minus some. The sample includes 130,000 or so clones, 70% to 85% of them seen just once. The material sequenced was peripheral blood. These receptors originate from a woman aged 55 to 70 with acute or convalescent COVID-19. Both conserved end residues are part of each CDR3. Fields, in order: clone size, D gene, V gene, J gene, CDR3 protein, CDR3 DNA. D genes are given only for firm matches. Where a row states a size, it is once, few, many or the class of an expanded clone; other rows omit it.

once	.	TRBV5-4	TRBJ2-3	CASSLDSGTTDTQYF	TGTGCCAGCAGCTTGGACTCCGGGACTACAGATACGCAGTATTTT
.	.	TRBV3-1/TRBV3-2	TRBJ1-1	CASSQFRGVGGTEAFF	TGTGCCAGCAGCCAATTTAGGGGAGTGGGGGGCACTGAAGCTTTCTTT
.	TRBD1	TRBV5-1	TRBJ2-7	CASSRINPGQTNYEQYF	TGCGCCAGCAGCCGAATTAACCCGGGACAGACTAACTACGAGCAGTACTTC
.	.	TRBV18	TRBJ1-1	CASSPETGAEAFF	TGTGCCAGCTCACCCGAAACGGGGGCTGAAGCTTTCTTT
few	.	TRBV9	TRBJ1-1	CASSAGDHSEPEAFF	TGTGCCAGCAGCGCCGGAGACCATAGTGAGCCTGAAGCTTTCTTT
.	TRBD1	TRBV24-1	TRBJ2-2	CATSDPPGQGSTGELFF	TGTGCCACCAGTGATCCGCCGGGACAGGGGTCGACCGGGGAGCTGTTTTTT
once	TRBD1	TRBV19	TRBJ2-5	CASSTGQGPETQYF	TGTGCCAGTAGCACGGGACAGGGGCCAGAGACCCAGTACTTC
.	.	TRBV7-9	TRBJ1-1	CASSFEVQASAFF	TGTGCCAGCAGCTTCGAGGTACAGGCAAGCGCTTTCTTT
.	TRBD1	TRBV5-4	TRBJ1-1	CASSLDLQGSRVSF	TGTGCCAGCAGCCTCGATTTACAGGGGAGCCGGGTGAGCTTT
.	.	TRBV23-1	TRBJ2-3	CASSQGGELTDTQYF	TGCGCCAGCAGTCAAGGCGGGGAACTAACAGATACGCAGTATTTT
.	.	TRBV12-3/TRBV12-4	TRBJ2-5	CASSLQGIETQYF	TGTGCCAGCAGCCTACAGGGAATAGAGACCCAGTACTTC
.	TRBD1	TRBV30	TRBJ2-1	CALQPGTVYNEQFF	TGTGCCCTACAGCCCGGGACAGTATACAATGAGCAGTTCTTC
.	.	TRBV19	TRBJ2-1	CASSTSGTLYYNEQFF	TGTGCCAGTAGTACATCCGGGACTCTTTATTACAATGAGCAGTTCTTC
.	.	TRBV13	TRBJ1-2	CASSLAGPGNYYGYTF	TGTGCCAGCAGCTTAGCCGGCCCGGGAAACTACTATGGCTACACCTTC
.	.	TRBV5-1	TRBJ2-7	CASSISPPYEQYF	TGCGCCAGCAGTATAAGCCCCCCCTACGAGCAGTACTTC
.	.	TRBV27	TRBJ1-1	CAAREEAFF	TGTGCGGCCCGGGAGGAAGCTTTCTTT
.	.	TRBV9	TRBJ1-2	CASSVGAGGRYGYTF	TGTGCCAGCAGCGTAGGGGCCGGGGGGCGATATGGCTACACCTTC
.	TRBD1	TRBV10-3	TRBJ1-1	CAISSQGAGNTEAFF	TGTGCCATCAGTTCACAGGGGGCTGGGAACACTGAAGCTTTCTTT
.	TRBD1	TRBV30	TRBJ1-4	CAWSGQGRTYEKLFF	TGTGCCTGGAGCGGACAGGGAAGGACCTATGAAAAACTGTTTTTT
once	.	TRBV29-1	TRBJ2-5	CSVVRSGGSGETQYF	TGCAGCGTTGTGAGGTCCGGGGGAAGTGGAGAGACCCAGTACTTC
once	.	TRBV5-4	TRBJ1-1	CASGESAEAFF	TGTGCCAGCGGGGAGAGCGCTGAAGCTTTCTTT
.	.	TRBV5-1	TRBJ1-6	CASSAGSYNSPLHF	TGCGCCAGCAGCGCCGGCTCCTATAATTCACCCCTCCACTTT
.	.	TRBV7-9	TRBJ1-1	CASSLNAPQGTEAFF	TGTGCCAGCAGCCTAAACGCGCCTCAGGGTACTGAAGCTTTCTTT
.	TRBD1	TRBV3-1/TRBV3-2	TRBJ1-4	CASSEPGTGNEKLFF	TGTGCCAGCAGCGAACCCGGGACAGGGAATGAAAAACTGTTTTTT
.	.	TRBV24-1	TRBJ1-2	CATSAGGRGYTF	TGTGCCACCAGTGCTGGAGGGCGGGGCTACACCTTC
.	TRBD1	TRBV4-1	TRBJ1-2	CASSQEGQGADGGYTF	TGCGCCAGCAGCCAAGAGGGCCAGGGGGCGGATGGGGGCTACACCTTC
.	.	TRBV9	TRBJ1-1	CASSPRSRSEAFF	TGTGCCAGCAGCCCCCGGTCGCGTAGTGAAGCTTTCTTT
.	.	TRBV5-6	TRBJ1-2	CASSFRGLANYGYTF	TGTGCCAGCAGCTTTCGGGGTCTAGCTAACTATGGCTACACCTTC
.	.	TRBV24-1	TRBJ1-5	CATSDIVDQPQHF	TGTGCCACCAGTGATATCGTAGATCAGCCCCAGCATTTT
.	TRBD1	TRBV5-4	TRBJ1-6	CASSGDRGYSPLHF	TGTGCCAGCAGCGGGGACAGGGGGTATTCACCCCTCCACTTT
.	TRBD1	TRBV7-2	TRBJ1-5	CASSLRWGQPGDQPQHF	TGTGCCAGCAGCTTACGGTGGGGACAGCCGGGGGATCAGCCCCAGCATTTT
.	.	TRBV3-1/TRBV3-2	TRBJ2-1	CASSQVNNEQFF	TGTGCCAGCAGCCAAGTTAACAATGAGCAGTTCTTC
.	TRBD1	TRBV29-1	TRBJ2-5	CSVTGTGGLETQYF	TGCAGCGTTACCGGGACAGGGGGCTTGGAGACCCAGTACTTC
.	TRBD1	TRBV5-6	TRBJ1-2	CASSLSGGYGYTF	TGTGCCAGCAGCTTGTCAGGGGGATATGGCTACACCTTC
.	.	TRBV7-9	TRBJ1-2	CASSSQGVVVGYTF	TGTGCCAGCAGCTCTCAAGGGGTAGTCGTCGGCTACACCTTC
.	.	TRBV6-5	TRBJ1-6	CASGLGTNSPLHF	TGTGCCAGCGGACTTGGTACTAATTCACCCCTCCACTTT
.	TRBD1	TRBV2	TRBJ1-2	CASRWTGLKGYTF	TGTGCCAGCAGATGGACAGGGTTGAAAGGCTACACCTTC
few	.	TRBV7-9	TRBJ1-1	CASSLGPANTEAFF	TGTGCCAGCAGCTTAGGGCCCGCGAACACTGAAGCTTTCTTT
.	TRBD1	TRBV18	TRBJ1-2	CASSPSKAGGSQIYGYTF	TGTGCCAGCTCACCGAGTAAAGCAGGGGGCTCTCAAATCTATGGCTACACCTTC
once	.	TRBV27	TRBJ2-5	CASSLSNWGGPETQYF	TGTGCCAGCAGTTTATCAAATTGGGGGGGCCCAGAGACCCAGTACTTC
.	.	TRBV2	TRBJ1-4	CASRILSTTNEKLFF	TGTGCCAGCAGGATACTGTCCACAACTAATGAAAAACTGTTTTTT
.	.	TRBV11-2	TRBJ1-1	CASSPRTEPNTEAFF	TGTGCCAGCAGCCCCCGGACAGAGCCGAACACTGAAGCTTTCTTT
.	.	TRBV6-5	TRBJ1-1	CASRADSSNTEAFF	TGTGCCAGCAGGGCGGACAGTTCGAACACTGAAGCTTTCTTT
few	TRBD2	TRBV9	TRBJ2-3	CASSVGGGDTQYF	TGTGCCAGCAGCGTAGGGGGAGGGGATACGCAGTATTTT
.	.	TRBV7-9	TRBJ1-6	CASSKRAGMDSPLHF	TGTGCCAGCAGCAAGAGGGCTGGGATGGATTCACCCCTCCACTTT